These 6 T cell receptor beta chains were sequenced from one sample in a study of metastatic and nonmetastatic thyroid tumors (dated by TCRdb to about 2020). The library was made by PCR. The run used an Illumina HiSeq 4000. The raw public reads went through TCRdb reprocessing: fastp at Q25, MiXCR clone calling, in-frame beta chains kept. Present in this sample are more than 10,000 clones, roughly 27% of which were seen just once. Roughly 23% of the sample is in the top ten clones. None of the patients had been given any treatment before thyroid surgery. Sequenced input: adjacent normal tissue. The receptors were sampled from a male donor with papillary thyroid cancer or a benign thyroid nodule (not recorded which). Some clones in this sample may be carry-over from other donors' samples.

V gene TRBV3-1 combines with J gene TRBJ2-7; 8 bases line up with TRBD1. CDR3 length: 12 residues. The V segment lost 4 bases and the J segment 5 bases; nucleotides outside the gene matches: 1. Germline V CDR1 and CDR2: LGHDT, YNNKEL (reference sequence). The CDR3 loop is CASSPQGDEQYF. CDR3 coding DNA: TGTGCCAGCAGCCCACAGGGGGACGAGCAGTACTTC.

This clone appeared a few times. The J gene is TRBJ2-7, the V gene TRBV6-1, with D perhaps being TRBD1 or TRBD2 (5 bases each). Germline V gene sequence: CDR1 MNHNS, CDR2 SASEGT. V lost 1 base and J 4 bases, leaving 8 bases between the germline ends. The CDR3 consists of 13 residues. CDR3 coding DNA: TGTGCCAGCAGTGAAGGGGACGGTTACGAGCAGTACTTC. It yields the protein CASSEGDGYEQYF.

The genes are TRBV2 and TRBJ1-4; TRBD1 matches at 7 bases. The germline gives CDR1 SNHLY, CDR2 FYNNEI. Trimming removed 3 bases from V and 8 bases from J; junction bases left unmatched: 3. This CDR3 has 13 residues. CDR3 loop: CASSDRGVEKLFF. The CDR3 DNA sequence: TGTGCCAGCAGTGACAGGGGGGTCGAAAAACTGTTTTTT.

The chain links TRBV18 to TRBJ1-6, with 11 bases matching TRBD1. Germline V gene lookup returns CDR1 KGHSH and CDR2 LQKENI. The CDR3 sequence is 15 residues long. V lost 6 bases and J lost 10; bases outside the gene matches: 8. The CDR3 sequence is CASSSGQGARSPLHF. The CDR3 DNA reads TGTGCCAGCTCTTCTGGACAGGGGGCAAGGTCACCCCTCCACTTT.

This clone was detected a few times. The chain has TRBV6-2 or TRBV6-3 and TRBJ2-2, with D possibly TRBD2 on 5 matching bases. The germline V gene encodes CDR1 MNHEY and CDR2 SVGEGT. The CDR3 contains 15 residues. V lost 4 bases and J 5 bases, leaving 14 bases between the germline ends. The CDR3 nucleotides are TGTGCCAGCAGTTTTGGACTCAGTAGGACCGGGGAGCTGTTTTTT. Translation: CASSFGLSRTGELFF.

This clone was recorded a few times. This chain joins TRBV5-1 and TRBJ2-7; the match to TRBD1 covers 10 bases. Germline-derived CDR1 and CDR2 are SGHRS and YFSETQ. The CDR3 covers 15 residues. The V gene end was trimmed by 5 bases and the J gene end by 4 bases; junction bases not matched to a gene: 9. The CDR3 loop reads CASSGDRDRGYEQYF. The DNA for the CDR3 is TGCGCCAGCAGTGGGGACCGGGACAGGGGTTACGAGCAGTACTTC.